This T cell receptor beta chain is from a study of T cells in Graves' hyperthyroidism and ophthalmopathy (dated by TCRdb to between 2018 and 2021). The study in broad terms: Peripheral blood samples were taken at the time of initial diagnosis, prior to any treatment. Prospective prediction of ophthalmopathy was tested in an independent validation cohort of fewer than 20 hyperthyroidism patients and 17 patients who later progressed to ophthalmopathy. For training and testing, the 95 to 100 patients in the discovery cohort were randomly divided in a 7:3 ratio. Thyroid tissue and blood T-cell repertoires from roughly six Graves' hyperthyroidism patients were also compared in the study. According to the paper, TCR Vbeta CDR3 sequencing was carried out on over 130 peripheral blood samples, which came from approximately 41 ophthalmopathy, around 74 hyperthyroidism and about 17 progressor patients. Following sampling, methimazole starting at 30 mg daily was given to hyperthyroidism patients, and high-dose intravenous methylprednisolone was given to ophthalmopathy patients. To identify distinguishing TCR V-J signatures, a discovery cohort of 90 to 100 patients was used, comprising 40 to 45 with Graves' ophthalmopathy and approximately 58 with stable Graves' hyperthyroidism. Paper-wide results and their limitations: No statistical method was used to set the sample size in advance, and investigators knew the group allocation. Blood samples also contained most of the expanded thyroid clonotypes (frequency above 0.001), which suggests that blood repertoires may reflect thyroid immune responses. A 13 V-J signature model separated ophthalmopathy from stable hyperthyroidism, with 87.88% sensitivity and around 84% specificity in cross-validation and 80%/75% in testing. In validation, the model predicted progression to ophthalmopathy with approximately 71% sensitivity and over 72% specificity, a median of around 6.6 months before onset.

The TCR beta CDR3 regions were amplified from the RNA transcripts. The TCR CDR3 was subjected to a first round of RT-PCR using the HTBI primer set and the Qiagen OneStep RT-PCR kit. Libraries were constructed in a second round of multiplex PCR, after which size selection and purification were carried out. Paired-end sequencing of the libraries was performed with 100 bp reads on an Illumina HiSeq2000. The original methods were these. Raw data were processed with SOAPnuke, discarding reads with adapters, uncalled bases, mean Phred below 15, or no exact constant-primer or identifier match. High-quality paired reads were merged using COPE v1.2.5, and each unique nucleotide sequence was defined as a clonotype. MiTCR v1.1 was used to align the clonotypes against IMGT TRBV, TRBD and TRBJ reference segments. The analysis included only V-J combinations with a frequency above 0.0001, which together covered around 99% of the repertoires. The TCS score was defined as F50 (clonal expansion) divided by E x V (chaos), with BLOSUM62-based TCRdist calculated between CDR3 peptides within each V-J. Welch's t-statistics and random forest reduced several hundred V-J features to some 14, which were used in a naive Bayes classifier (R e1071). The Morisita-Horn index was used to measure how similar the thyroid and blood repertoires were. In-frame beta chains were kept once TCRdb had trimmed the public reads at Q25 with fastp and called clones with MiXCR. Duplicate CDR3 protein sequences are folded into a single record with the most common DNA and genes. The V and J calls here are based on TCRdb, not the publication. This sample holds around 800,000 distinct CDR3 sequences; 38% were observed only once. The leading ten clones occupy 7% to 10% of the sample.

This clonotype was detected only a few times. It has no known antigen specificity. No much larger clonotype is one base removed from it; base qualities were not supplied. A patient counted as having stable Graves' hyperthyroidism if no progression to ophthalmopathy occurred over 18 months of follow-up. The hyperthyroidism patients were between 18 and 65 years old and newly diagnosed, with a disease duration of less than 2 months. Any patient with an uncontrolled infection, another autoimmune disease, pregnancy or lactation was excluded. Diagnoses relied on clinical symptoms, serum thyroxine and TRAb, thyroid ultrasound and orbital computed tomography. PBMCs were isolated from about 9 ml of fresh peripheral blood by Ficoll-Paque density gradient centrifugation. Total RNA was extracted using Trizol reagent, and RNA quality was assessed on an Agilent 2100 Bioanalyzer. This clonotype was sampled from a man aged 18 to 30 with Graves' hyperthyroidism. The sequenced sample consisted of blood.

At the DNA level, the sequence is TGTGCCAGCAGTTACTCAGGAAGGGTCGACCAAGAGACCCAGTACTTC. Protein translation: CASSYSGRVDQETQYF. The chain is assembled from TRBV6-5 and TRBJ2-5; confidence is insufficient to name the D gene. The germline V gene specifies MNHEY as CDR1 and SVGAGI as CDR2. V is pared back by 0 bases and J by 0 bases, with 11 bases lying between the germline termini. Taken from cysteine to phenylalanine, the CDR3 has 16 residues. Only CDR3 DNA remains: 48 bases, in frame from the first base.